A single T cell receptor (beta chain) is shown here with its context. This clone has more than one count but fewer than ten. Its antigen remains undetermined. Base quality data are lacking; no much larger clone is found one base away. Germline trimming: 7 bases from V, 5 bases from J; junction bases outside gene matches: 21. Taken from the germline V gene (reference sequence), the CDR1 and CDR2 loops are SEHNR and FQNEAQ. Including cysteine and phenylalanine, the CDR3 has 19 amino acids. The retained sequence is limited to the CDR3, 57 bases, with the frame set at the first base. This record comes from a study of control samples from healthy donors and cancer patients (dated by TCRdb to 2020 to 2022). The library came from the immunoSEQ multiplex PCR assay. TCRdb holds this immuneACCESS table with in-frame rearrangements only. Some clones are missing; in checked studies, unresolved V genes explain under half, and the rest has no known cause. Across this sample there are some 130,000 clones, with around 92% seen only once. The ten largest clones add up to roughly 2.1% of the sample.

The sequenced sample consisted of blood. The clonotype comes from a woman aged 45-59 years in good health. The V and J genes are TRBV7-9 and TRBJ2-3; 10 bases in the middle match TRBD2. The CDR3 has the sequence CASTLPPDPLAGVGDTQYF. The DNA is as follows: TGTGCCAGCACCCTACCACCCGACCCGCTAGCGGGAGTGGGAGATACGCAGTATTTT.